Presented here are 16 T cell receptor beta chains from one specimen sequenced in a study of T cell repertoires in cytomegalovirus infection. TCRdb processed the reads anew with MiXCR; each CDR3 protein has one entry. Of approximately 700,000 distinct CDR3 sequences in the sample, roughly 35% are singletons; the top ten hold under 3.5%. Source material: PBMCs. These receptors were collected from a human donor in good health (CMV status not recorded). Some clones in this sample may be carry-over from other donors' samples.

The chain couples TRBV19 to TRBJ1-5; no reliable D call. The CDR3 covers 12 residues. V was cut by 9 bases and J by 2 bases, with 8 bases left in between. CDR1 and CDR2 (germline): LNHDA, SQIVND (reference sequence). CDR3 sequence reads: CASLGGNQPQHF. In DNA form, the CDR3 reads TGTGCCAGCCTAGGTGGCAATCAGCCCCAGCATTTT.

This clonotype was found a few times. This sequence joins TRBV14 and TRBJ1-4, with D tentatively TRBD1 (5 bases). Germline values: CDR1 SGHDN, CDR2 FVKESK. The V end lost 4 bases, the J end lost 7 bases, and 13 bases lay between the germline ends. There are 14 residues in the CDR3. The CDR3 nucleotides are TGTGCCAGCAGCCCTCAATTGGGGGGTGAAAAACTGTTTTTT. It yields the protein CASSPQLGGEKLFF. Together with reference TRBV14 and TRBJ1-4, the CDR3 gives the full variable domain: EAGVTQFPSHSVIEKGQTVTLRCDPISGHDNLYWYRRVMGKEIKFLLHFVKESKQDESGMPNNRFLAERTGGTYSTLKVQPAELEDSGVYFCASSPQLGGEKLFFGSGTQLSVL.

This clonotype was picked up a small number of times. The chain carries TRBV5-4 and TRBJ2-1; TRBD2 aligns across 13 bases. The CDR3 length is 17 residues. The V segment lost 4 bases and the J segment 9 bases; nucleotides outside the gene matches: 13. The germline V gene has CDR1 SGHNT and CDR2 YYREEE (reference sequence). CDR3 coding DNA: TGTGCCAGCAGCCATGGACTAGCGGGAGCTGAGTATGGTGAGCAGTTCTTC. This sequence encodes CASSHGLAGAEYGEQFF.

The table lists this clonotype with many counts. The V and J genes are TRBV20-1 and TRBJ2-3, with a possible D match to TRBD2 (5 bases). Germline V lookup: CDR1 DFQATT, CDR2 SNEGSKA (reference sequence). Trimming removed 4 bases from V and 2 bases from J, with 13 bases in between. The CDR3 contains 14 residues. The CDR3 is CSANDYRPTDTQYF. CDR3 sequence (DNA): TGCAGTGCTAATGACTATCGCCCCACAGATACGCAGTATTTT.

The chain recombines TRBV7-6 with TRBJ2-7, with a possible D match to TRBD1 (5 bases). Trimming left V 5 bases short and J 3 bases short, with 11 bases between. The CDR3 covers 13 residues. The V gene's germline CDR1 is SGHVS and CDR2 FNYEAQ. CDR3 sequence (DNA): TGTGCCAGCAGCACACCGCAGGGCTACGAGCAGTACTTC. Protein: CASSTPQGYEQYF.

This chain uses TRBV2 with TRBJ2-3; the D call may be TRBD1 or TRBD2 (5 bases each). Germline V gene data show CDR1 as SNHLY and CDR2 as FYNNEI. The CDR3 extends over 16 amino acids. With 2 bases removed from V and 0 bases from J, the gap between germline ends came to 12 bases. The CDR3 DNA sequence: TGTGCCAGCAGTGAACGGGGCGAGACTAGCACAGATACGCAGTATTTT. Amino acid sequence: CASSERGETSTDTQYF.

V and J are TRBV12-3 or TRBV12-4 and TRBJ2-1; 10 bases are a match to TRBD1. Trimming cost V 7 bases and J 6 bases; bases outside gene matches: 6. The CDR3 is made up of 14 amino acids. DNA of the CDR3: TGTGCCAGCACCCTGGGACAGGGGATCAATGAGCAGTTCTTC. Encoded protein: CASTLGQGINEQFF.

Only a few counts were recorded for this clonotype. This chain joins TRBV28 and TRBJ2-7, with TRBD2 as a possible D gene (7 bases). Germline V gene data show CDR1 as MDHEN and CDR2 as SYDVKM. The CDR3 is made up of 17 amino acids. Trimming left V 2 bases short and J 2 bases short, with 19 bases between. The DNA of the CDR3 is TGTGCCAGCAGTTTAGTATCTGGGGGGGCTCCCGCCTACGAGCAGTACTTC. Translation: CASSLVSGGAPAYEQYF.

This chain's CDR3 is CASSRTGSGAKLFF. The CDR3 nucleotides read TGTGCCAGCAGTCGAACCGGCTCAGGGGCAAAACTGTTTTTT. The chain joins TRBV28 to TRBJ1-4, with a tentative D call TRBD1 (6 bases). V lost 5 bases and J lost 10, with 17 bases in between. The CDR3 totals 14 residues. CDR1 and CDR2 from the germline V gene are MDHEN and SYDVKM.

The genes are TRBV20-1 and TRBJ1-6; possibly TRBD1 for D (5 bases). V lost 1 base and J 7 bases, leaving 14 bases between the germline ends. The CDR3 totals 15 residues. Germline-derived CDR1 and CDR2 are DFQATT and SNEGSKA (reference sequence). The CDR3 here is CSARGGAGRNSPLHF. The CDR3 DNA is TGCAGTGCTAGAGGTGGAGCAGGGAGGAATTCACCCCTCCACTTT.

The chain uses TRBV19 and TRBJ2-4; D is ambiguous. CDR3 length: 18 residues. The germline CDR1 and CDR2 sequences are LNHDA and SQIVND (reference sequence). The V and J ends lost 3 bases and 8 bases respectively, with 26 bases between them. The CDR3 protein is CASSMTLGRRNVGYIQYF. DNA of the CDR3: TGTGCCAGTAGTATGACCCTAGGACGGAGAAACGTCGGGTACATTCAGTACTTC.

In the case of this clonotype: A much larger clone differs by one base, so this may be a read error. The chain employs TRBV28 and TRBJ2-6; no firm D call. From germline, CDR1 is MDHEN and CDR2 SYDVKM. This CDR3 has 15 amino acids. Trimming pared 8 bases from V and 2 bases from J, leaving 13 bases between. This CDR3 is CASGWASTGANVLTF. CDR3 DNA: TGTGCCAGCGGTTGGGCGTCTACTGGGGCCAACGTCCTGACTTTC. The full variable domain, in which reference TRBV28 and TRBJ2-6 provide the parts outside the CDR3, is DVKVTQSSRYLVKRTGEKVFLECVQDMDHENMFWYRQDPGLGLRLIYFSYDVKMKEKGDIPEGYSVSREKKERFSLILESASTNQTSMYLCASGWASTGANVLTFGAGSRLTVL.

The CDR3 loop reads CASSLRGQGKQETQYF. For the CDR3, the DNA is TGCGCCAGCAGCTTACGGGGACAGGGGAAGCAAGAGACCCAGTACTTC. The chain couples TRBV5-1 to TRBJ2-5; 10 bases match TRBD1. The CDR3 runs to 16 residues. Losses at the gene ends were 2 bases for V and 2 bases for J; bases not matched to a gene: 6. The germline V gene has CDR1 SGHRS and CDR2 YFSETQ.

CDR3: CASSVGQGAIYGYTF. The CDR3 DNA is TGTGCCAGCAGCGTAGGCCAGGGGGCCATTTATGGCTACACCTTC. This sequence joins TRBV9 and TRBJ1-2; 8 nucleotides line up with TRBD1. Germline assignment: CDR1 SGDLS and CDR2 YYNGEE. This CDR3 region has 15 residues. Trimming cost V 0 bases and J 5 bases; bases outside gene matches: 6.

This sequence joins TRBV28 and TRBJ2-2; TRBD1 matches at 10 bases. CDR3 length: 15 amino acids. Germline assignment: CDR1 MDHEN and CDR2 SYDVKM. J gave up 8 bases and V 7 bases, and 10 bases lay outside the gene matches. The CDR3 loop reads CASTLSGQGSGELFF. The CDR3 region has the DNA TGTGCCAGCACCCTTTCGGGACAGGGGTCGGGGGAGCTGTTTTTT.

This clonotype was recorded once. The chain uses TRBV18 and TRBJ1-4; TRBD1 matches 7 bases. The CDR3 totals 15 residues. Germline CDR1 is KGHSH and CDR2 is LQKENI. V lost 3 bases and J lost 3; bases outside the gene matches: 4. The CDR3 loop is CASSPTGQPNEKLFF. CDR3 bases: TGTGCCAGCTCACCCACGGGACAGCCTAATGAAAAACTGTTTTTT.